The rows below give T cell receptor beta chains drawn from one sample of a study of blood T cell repertoires in COVID-19. The data were produced by immunoSEQ multiplex PCR, yet TCRdb's version contains in-frame clones alone and is incomplete. Here the sample spans 150,000 to 160,000 clones, roughly 84% being singletons. The sample comprised peripheral blood. The receptors here all came from a woman aged 55 to 70 with COVID-19, enrolled during active disease. CDR3s include the opening cysteine and the closing phenylalanine or tryptophan. Fields, in order: D gene, V gene, J gene, clone size, CDR3 protein, CDR3 DNA. D genes are given only for firm matches. Expanded clones get a size class; other rows say once, few or many, or leave the size out.

NA,TRBV6-5,TRBJ1-2,NA,CASSPRQTVDGYTF,TGTGCCAGCAGTCCGAGACAGACGGTTGACGGCTACACCTTC
NA,TRBV5-6,TRBJ1-1,NA,CASSLDDSQNTEAFF,TGTGCCAGCAGCTTGGACGACAGTCAAAACACTGAAGCTTTCTTT
NA,TRBV2,TRBJ1-4,NA,CASSWQGATNEKLFF,TGTGCCAGCAGTTGGCAGGGCGCAACTAATGAAAAACTGTTTTTT
TRBD2,TRBV6-5,TRBJ2-3,NA,CASGLAGLSTDTQYF,TGTGCCAGCGGACTAGCGGGGCTTAGCACAGATACGCAGTATTTT
NA,TRBV6-1,TRBJ1-1,NA,CASSEFGGNTEAFF,TGTGCCAGCAGTGAATTCGGCGGGAACACTGAAGCTTTCTTT
TRBD1,TRBV6-2/TRBV6-3,TRBJ2-4,NA,CASSQTGERYIQYF,TGTGCCAGCAGCCAGACAGGGGAGAGGTACATTCAGTACTTC
NA,TRBV19,TRBJ1-1,few,CASHRGTEAFF,TGTGCCAGTCACCGAGGCACTGAAGCTTTCTTT
TRBD2,TRBV11-2,TRBJ2-1,NA,CASSLGLAGGDEQFF,TGTGCCAGCAGCCTAGGACTAGCGGGCGGGGATGAGCAGTTCTTC
NA,TRBV4-2,TRBJ1-5,NA,CASSQDGQYGNQPQHF,TGTGCCAGCAGCCAAGATGGTCAGTATGGCAATCAGCCCCAGCATTTT
NA,TRBV6-5,TRBJ1-1,NA,CASTQGGLNTEAFF,TGTGCCAGCACCCAGGGCGGACTGAACACTGAAGCTTTCTTT
NA,TRBV10-1,TRBJ1-3,NA,CASSESLTDSGNTIYF,TGCGCCAGCAGTGAGTCGTTGACAGACTCTGGAAACACCATATATTTT
TRBD1,TRBV4-1,TRBJ1-2,NA,CASSQVERGRNYGYTF,TGCGCCAGCAGCCAGGTAGAGAGGGGGCGAAACTATGGCTACACCTTC
NA,TRBV3-1/TRBV3-2,TRBJ2-1,NA,CASSREGEDEQFF,TGTGCCAGCAGCAGAGAGGGCGAGGATGAGCAGTTCTTC
TRBD1,TRBV27,TRBJ1-6,NA,CASSLRQGSSPLHF,TGTGCCAGCAGTTTACGACAGGGGAGTTCACCCCTCCACTTT
TRBD2,TRBV7-3,TRBJ2-5,NA,CASSVSGRGEETQYF,TGTGCCAGCAGCGTGAGCGGGAGAGGGGAAGAGACCCAGTACTTC
TRBD1,TRBV7-9,TRBJ1-1,NA,CASSPLDRVNTEAFF,TGTGCCAGCAGCCCGCTTGACAGGGTGAACACTGAAGCTTTCTTT
NA,TRBV5-1,TRBJ2-1,NA,CASSLVSSSYNEQFF,TGCGCCAGCAGCTTGGTTTCGAGCTCCTACAATGAGCAGTTCTTC
TRBD2,TRBV18,TRBJ2-1,NA,CASSPAASGGFNEQFF,TGTGCCAGCTCACCAGCGGCTAGCGGGGGTTTCAATGAGCAGTTCTTC
TRBD2,TRBV18,TRBJ2-5,NA,CASLLSGTTQETQYF,TGTGCCAGCCTTCTCTCCGGGACTACCCAAGAGACCCAGTACTTC
TRBD2,TRBV27,TRBJ2-2,few,CASRGGRSGELFF,TGTGCCAGCCGGGGGGGTAGGTCCGGGGAGCTGTTTTTT
NA,TRBV9,TRBJ1-6,few,CASSVAGTLNSPLHF,TGTGCCAGCAGCGTAGCCGGGACATTAAATTCACCCCTCCACTTT
NA,TRBV3-1/TRBV3-2,TRBJ2-1,NA,CATDGGKVGNEQFF,TGTGCCACGGATGGCGGGAAAGTCGGCAATGAGCAGTTCTTC
TRBD1,TRBV5-4,TRBJ1-6,few,CASSMLRGQLSPLHF,TGTGCCAGCAGCATGCTGAGGGGGCAGCTATCACCCCTCCACTTT